Ten or more counts support the clone carrying this T cell receptor beta chain. Its antigen is unknown. This entry is derived from a study of T cells after yellow fever vaccination. Overall study findings and caveats: Clones from primary vaccination mostly reappeared after the booster (96% CD4, approximately 86% CD8). Across the CD4 and CD8 compartments, a small share of clonotypes was present in both.

TCRdb re-called the 5' RACE reads through MiXCR, storing one row per CDR3 protein. The data show about 360,000 distinct CDR3 sequences, 6% to 8% seen once. The CDR3 spans 15 residues. The V gene end was trimmed by 2 bases and the J gene end by 3 bases; junction bases not matched to a gene: 3. CDR1 is MDHEN, CDR2 SYDVKM, per germline. This TCR was sampled from a man aged 25-40 years who received the YFV17D yellow fever vaccine. The material was PBMCs, obtained 5 days after the yellow fever booster vaccination. The rearrangement joins TRBV28 to TRBJ2-1; 8 positions match TRBD1. CDR3 protein: CASSLQGANYNEQFF. In DNA, the CDR3 is TGTGCCAGCAGTTTACAGGGGGCGAACTACAATGAGCAGTTCTTC.